Each of the 4 T cell receptor beta chains below was sequenced from the same sample in a study of stem cell transplantation in POMP-related autoinflammatory disease. Assay used: immunoSEQ multiplex PCR; TCRdb lists only in-frame clones, some missing. The table shows 20,000 to 30,000 clones, with 75% to 85% occurring only once. The input for sequencing was CD4+ T cells from PBMCs, taken before stem cell transplantation. These receptors originate from a human donor with POMP-related autoinflammation and immune dysregulation (PRAID).

This chain uses TRBV18 with TRBJ2-1; D is possibly TRBD2 (6 bases). Germline loops: CDR1 KGHSH, CDR2 LQKENI. The length of the CDR3 is 15 residues. Trimming cost V 2 bases and J 5 bases, with 13 bases left between them. The CDR3 DNA follows: TGTGCCAGCTCACCAATCCCGGACTACAACAATGAGCAGTTCTTC. It yields the protein CASSPIPDYNNEQFF.

V gene TRBV15 combines with J gene TRBJ1-5; 7 bases are shared with TRBD1. The CDR3 sequence is 14 residues long. Germline V gives CDR1 LNHNV, CDR2 YYDKDF (reference sequence). Unmatched junction bases numbered 5, after V lost 6 bases and J lost 3 bases. The CDR3, as DNA: TGTGCCACCAGAGCTGGACAGGTCAATCAGCCCCAGCATTTT. This translates into CATRAGQVNQPQHF.

The DNA of the CDR3 is TGTGCCAGCATCCCCGGAAAAGGGGGGAACAATGAGCAGTTCTTC. Protein: CASIPGKGGNNEQFF. V is TRBV6-5 and J is TRBJ2-1; D possibly matches TRBD1 or TRBD2 (6 bases each). CDR3 length equals 15 residues. Trimming cost V 7 bases and J 5 bases, with 18 bases left between them. Germline values: CDR1 MNHEY, CDR2 SVGAGI.

This sequence joins TRBV6-5 and TRBJ2-3; D gene ambiguous. The CDR3 extends over 15 amino acids. CDR1 is MNHEY and CDR2 is SVGAGI in the germline V gene. Trimming stripped 4 bases from V and 1 base from J, with 12 bases between. The CDR3 spells CASSSPLAGTDTQYF. CDR3 coding DNA: TGTGCCAGCAGTTCCCCGCTCGCAGGCACAGATACGCAGTATTTT.